These 8 T cell receptor beta chains came from one sample sequenced in a study of T cell responses to AZD1222 COVID-19 vaccine. The method was immunoSEQ multiplex PCR; TCRdb's version includes in-frame clones alone and lacks a portion of them. The data contain just under 80,000 clones, 92% of them singletons. Here the sequenced sample was peripheral blood, taken 28 days after the second AZD1222 dose. These receptors were collected from an adult who received the AZD1222 COVID-19 vaccine.

This chain uses TRBV5-8 with TRBJ1-5; 11 bases are shared with TRBD1. The CDR3 totals 16 residues. Germline V CDR1 and CDR2: SGHTS, YDEGEE. J lost 4 bases, V lost 7 bases, and 10 bases had no gene match. The CDR3 reads CASLWSGTGGNQPQHF. DNA of the CDR3: TGTGCCAGCCTCTGGTCTGGGACAGGGGGAAATCAGCCCCAGCATTTT.

This clone was recorded only once. The V call is TRBV30, the J call TRBJ2-7, with a weak D call TRBD1 (5 bases). Germline V lookup: CDR1 GTSNPN, CDR2 SVGIG (reference sequence). V dropped 0 bases and J dropped 6 bases, with 6 bases sitting between them. The CDR3 consists of 11 residues. CDR3: CAWSVRGEQYF. The CDR3 bases are TGTGCCTGGAGTGTAAGGGGCGAGCAGTACTTC.

This clone was seen once. The genes are TRBV12-3 or TRBV12-4 and TRBJ2-1; D may be TRBD2 (6 bases). The V gene lost 5 bases and the J gene lost 15 bases, with 14 bases spanning the gap. The CDR3 covers 11 residues. The CDR3 DNA reads TGTGCCAGCAGTCCGGGGGTTTCGCCGTTCTTC. Its translation is CASSPGVSPFF.

This clone was counted only a few times. The chain employs TRBV7-9 and TRBJ2-6, with 7 nucleotides matching TRBD1. The CDR3 length is 15 residues. Per the germline V gene, CDR1 is SEHNR and CDR2 is FQNEAQ (reference sequence). V trimming: 5 bases; J trimming: 4 bases; junction bases outside the gene matches: 5. CDR3 loop: CASSPDRDGANVLTF. CDR3 DNA: TGTGCCAGCAGCCCCGACAGGGACGGGGCCAACGTCCTGACTTTC. The full variable domain, rest sourced from reference TRBV7-9 and TRBJ2-6, is DTGVSQNPRHKITKRGQNVTFRCDPISEHNRLYWYRQTLGQGPEFLTYFQNEAQLEKSRLLSDRFSAERPKGSFSTLEIQRTEQGDSAMYLCASSPDRDGANVLTFGAGSRLTVL.

The chain links TRBV5-6 to TRBJ1-5, with 7 bases lining up with TRBD1. Per germline, CDR1 SGHDT and CDR2 YYEEEE. CDR3 size: 15 residues. The ends lost 2 bases at V and 5 bases at J; junction bases unmatched: 7. The CDR3 nucleotides are TGTGCCAGCAGCTTCTCAGGGGGTGTATATCAGCCCCAGCATTTT. Translating gives CASSFSGGVYQPQHF.

This sequence joins TRBV3-1 (or the pseudogene TRBV3-2) and TRBJ2-2; TRBD2 might be the D (6 bases). This CDR3 comprises 16 residues. Germline V CDR1 and CDR2: LGHDT, YNNKEL (reference sequence). Trimming pared 4 bases from V and 0 bases from J, leaving 12 bases between. This CDR3 is CASSLPSGANTGELFF. The CDR3 DNA reads as TGTGCCAGCAGCCTCCCATCGGGGGCGAACACCGGGGAGCTGTTTTTT.

This chain uses TRBV19 with TRBJ2-1; no clear D. Trimming took off 2 bases at V and 0 bases at J, with 5 bases between the two ends. Germline V gives CDR1 LNHDA, CDR2 SQIVND (reference sequence). The CDR3 contains 14 residues. CDR3 sequence reads: CASSISDSYNEQFF. The CDR3 bases are TGTGCCAGTAGTATAAGCGACTCCTACAATGAGCAGTTCTTC.

This chain connects TRBV11-3 to TRBJ1-6; 7 bases align to TRBD1. With 5 bases clipped from V and 6 bases from J, the junction kept 4 bases outside the gene matches. Germline V gene lookup returns CDR1 SGHNT and CDR2 YENEEA. This CDR3 is 14 amino acids long. The CDR3, as DNA: TGTGCCAGCAGCGAGGGACAGACTAATTCACCCCTCCACTTT. It encodes CASSEGQTNSPLHF.